This T cell receptor beta chain originates from a study of cytomegalovirus exposure and HLA in healthy donors. The study's findings and limits: Association of around 17,000 TCR beta sequences with HLA alleles was found at 0.05 false discovery rate in a later analysis.

The CDR3 extends over 15 amino acids. J lost 7 bases, V lost 3 bases, and 7 bases had no gene match. The V gene's germline CDR1 is SGHDT and CDR2 YYEEEE. As for the donors, each was a healthy bone marrow donor. Concerning this clone: Antigen: not known.

Both 60 Vbeta primers and 13 Jbeta primers went into the PCR. This table comes from immunoSEQ multiplex PCR, and its TCRdb copy is limited to in-frame clones, with some not included. The sample lists over 75,000 clones, about 88% occurring once. The sequence was obtained from a woman in her forties or fifties in good health and CMV-seronegative. Sample: PBMCs. The rearrangement uses TRBV5-6 and TRBJ2-4; 10 nucleotides match TRBD1. CDR3 nucleotide sequence: TGTGCCAGCAGCTGGACAGGGGGAACGGGGAACATTCAGTACTTC. Residues: CASSWTGGTGNIQYF.